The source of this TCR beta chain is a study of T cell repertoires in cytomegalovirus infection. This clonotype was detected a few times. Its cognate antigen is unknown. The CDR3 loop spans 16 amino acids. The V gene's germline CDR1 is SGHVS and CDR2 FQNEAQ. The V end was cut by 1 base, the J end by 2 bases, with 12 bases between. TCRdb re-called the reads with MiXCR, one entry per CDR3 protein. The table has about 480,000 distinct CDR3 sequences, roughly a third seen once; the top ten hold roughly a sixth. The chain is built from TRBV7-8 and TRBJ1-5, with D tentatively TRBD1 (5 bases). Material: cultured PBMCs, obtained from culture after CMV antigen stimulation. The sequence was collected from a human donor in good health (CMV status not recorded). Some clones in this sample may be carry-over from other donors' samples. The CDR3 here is CASSLVGGEGNQPQHF. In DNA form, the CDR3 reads TGTGCCAGCAGCTTAGTCGGGGGAGAAGGCAATCAGCCCCAGCATTTT.